A selection of T cell receptor beta chains follows, all from one sample in a study of blood T cells in healthy people across ages. TCRdb processed the 5' RACE reads anew with MiXCR; each CDR3 protein has one entry. The repertoire holds around 1.5 million distinct CDR3 sequences, with approximately 59% as singletons. Sequenced input: blood. The receptors here all came from a man in his late teens or twenties in good health. Both conserved end residues are part of each CDR3. Fields, in order: J gene, clone size, V gene, D gene, CDR3 protein, CDR3 DNA. D genes are given only for firm matches. Only part of the rows carry a size: once, few, many, or a class if the clone is expanded.

>TRBJ1-1|-|TRBV12-3/TRBV12-4|-
CASKQGMRTEAFF
TGTGCCAGCAAACAGGGAATGCGGACTGAAGCTTTCTTT
>TRBJ1-1|few|TRBV29-1|-
CSVVLILNTEAFF
TGCAGCGTTGTTTTGATTCTGAACACTGAAGCTTTCTTT
>TRBJ2-7|-|TRBV4-2|-
CASSQVQTRTYEQYF
TGTGCCAGCAGCCAAGTCCAGACCAGGACCTACGAGCAGTACTTC
>TRBJ2-1|-|TRBV6-2/TRBV6-3|TRBD1
CASRTGTAYNEQFF
TGTGCCAGCAGAACCGGGACAGCGTACAATGAGCAGTTCTTC
>TRBJ1-4|-|TRBV20-1|-
CSAIVDGKLFF
TGCAGTGCTATAGTAGACGGCAAACTGTTTTTT
>TRBJ1-1|-|TRBV9|-
CASSVSENTEAFF
TGTGCCAGCAGTGTTTCGGAGAACACTGAAGCTTTCTTT
>TRBJ2-7|-|TRBV20-1|TRBD2
CSARGLGHEQYF
TGCAGTGCTAGGGGACTAGGCCACGAGCAGTACTTC
>TRBJ2-1|-|TRBV3-1|TRBD2
CACRHGTSGLQFF
TGTGCCTGCAGACACGGGACTAGCGGGCTGCAGTTCTTC
>TRBJ2-3|few|TRBV6-1|-
CASSAIPGTDTQYF
TGTGCCAGCAGCGCCATCCCAGGCACAGATACGCAGTATTTT
>TRBJ2-1|-|TRBV27|-
CASSAGSSGYNEQFF
TGTGCCAGCAGTGCCGGTAGTAGCGGCTACAATGAGCAGTTCTTC
>TRBJ2-1|-|TRBV4-1|-
CASSHEIEDEQFF
TGCGCCAGCAGCCATGAGATTGAGGATGAGCAGTTCTTC
>TRBJ2-5|-|TRBV4-1|-
CASSQGVRDTQETQYF
TGCGCCAGCAGCCAAGGCGTCCGGGACACCCAAGAGACCCAGTACTTC
>TRBJ2-3|-|TRBV7-9|-
CASSVAADTDTQYF
TGTGCCAGCAGCGTAGCGGCCGATACAGATACGCAGTATTTT
>TRBJ2-5|-|TRBV5-1|TRBD2
CASSLGTSGIGETQYF
TGCGCCAGTAGCCTAGGGACTAGCGGGATTGGAGAGACCCAGTACTTC
>TRBJ1-2|few|TRBV25-1|-
CASSEIDGRDGYTF
TGTGCCAGCAGTGAGATCGACGGGCGGGATGGCTACACCTTC
>TRBJ2-1|once|TRBV15|TRBD2
CATSSILGTSGYNEQFF
TGTGCCACCAGCAGCATATTAGGGACTAGCGGGTACAATGAGCAGTTCTTC
>TRBJ1-1|-|TRBV9|-
CASSAPHATANTEAFF
TGTGCCAGCAGCGCCCCTCACGCGACAGCTAACACTGAAGCTTTCTTT
>TRBJ2-1|-|TRBV28|TRBD1
CAIVGTASNNEQFF
TGTGCCATCGTTGGGACAGCAAGTAACAATGAGCAGTTCTTC
>TRBJ1-1|-|TRBV29-1|TRBD1
CSARTGGATEAFF
TGCAGCGCTCGGACAGGGGGCGCAACTGAAGCTTTCTTT
>TRBJ2-7|-|TRBV11-2|TRBD1
CASSTDRAKYEQYF
TGTGCCAGCAGCACCGACAGGGCGAAATACGAGCAGTACTTC
>TRBJ2-5|-|TRBV9|-
CASSVEWRGETQYF
TGTGCCAGCAGCGTAGAATGGCGGGGAGAGACCCAGTACTTC
>TRBJ2-1|-|TRBV29-1|TRBD2
CSGRTSFIGEQFF
TGCAGCGGCCGGACTAGTTTTATCGGTGAGCAGTTCTTC
>TRBJ1-4|-|TRBV6-5|-
CASSARASNEKLFF
TGTGCCAGCAGCGCCAGGGCATCTAATGAAAAACTGTTTTTT
>TRBJ2-7|few|TRBV7-2|-
CASSLERTPVSEQYF
TGTGCCAGCAGCTTAGAAAGGACCCCGGTCTCCGAGCAGTACTTC
>TRBJ2-3|-|TRBV24-1|-
CATSGKTVGTQYF
TGTGCCACCAGTGGTAAGACGGTGGGCACGCAGTATTTT
>TRBJ1-2|-|TRBV5-1|-
CASSIKTGGRGYTF
TGCGCCAGCAGCATAAAGACAGGTGGTCGAGGCTACACCTTC
>TRBJ2-4|-|TRBV4-3|-
CASSQDRGRVIQYF
TGCGCCAGCAGCCAAGATAGGGGGAGGGTCATTCAGTACTTC
>TRBJ2-5|-|TRBV10-3|-
CAIRSGEETQYF
TGTGCCATCAGATCAGGGGAAGAGACCCAGTACTTC
>TRBJ2-5|-|TRBV20-1|TRBD1
CSAGGDRVFDGETQYF
TGCAGTGCCGGAGGGGACAGGGTTTTTGATGGAGAGACCCAGTACTTC
>TRBJ2-7|-|TRBV29-1|-
CSVEDQAAEDYEQYF
TGCAGCGTTGAAGATCAGGCGGCAGAGGACTACGAGCAGTACTTC
>TRBJ1-2|few|TRBV7-2|-
CASSPGDGAHGYTF
TGTGCCAGCAGCCCGGGTGACGGCGCTCATGGCTACACCTTC
>TRBJ2-1|-|TRBV2|-
CASSDVTGFPGEQFF
TGTGCCAGCAGTGACGTTACAGGGTTCCCGGGGGAGCAGTTCTTC
>TRBJ1-5|-|TRBV10-3|-
CAISENSNQPQHF
TGTGCCATCAGTGAAAATAGCAATCAGCCCCAGCATTTT
>TRBJ2-3|-|TRBV4-3|TRBD1
CASSQRLGQGATQYF
TGCGCCAGCAGCCAACGTCTAGGACAGGGGGCCACGCAGTATTTT
>TRBJ2-3|-|TRBV4-3|-
CASAQGNLITDTQYF
TGCGCCAGCGCGCAGGGAAATCTGATCACAGATACGCAGTATTTT
>TRBJ1-1|-|TRBV6-2/TRBV6-3|-
CASSTGENTEAFF
TGTGCCAGCAGTACTGGGGAGAACACTGAAGCTTTCTTT
>TRBJ2-7|few|TRBV5-6|TRBD2
CASSLRAGAIEQYF
TGTGCCAGCAGCTTAAGGGCGGGAGCAATCGAGCAGTACTTC